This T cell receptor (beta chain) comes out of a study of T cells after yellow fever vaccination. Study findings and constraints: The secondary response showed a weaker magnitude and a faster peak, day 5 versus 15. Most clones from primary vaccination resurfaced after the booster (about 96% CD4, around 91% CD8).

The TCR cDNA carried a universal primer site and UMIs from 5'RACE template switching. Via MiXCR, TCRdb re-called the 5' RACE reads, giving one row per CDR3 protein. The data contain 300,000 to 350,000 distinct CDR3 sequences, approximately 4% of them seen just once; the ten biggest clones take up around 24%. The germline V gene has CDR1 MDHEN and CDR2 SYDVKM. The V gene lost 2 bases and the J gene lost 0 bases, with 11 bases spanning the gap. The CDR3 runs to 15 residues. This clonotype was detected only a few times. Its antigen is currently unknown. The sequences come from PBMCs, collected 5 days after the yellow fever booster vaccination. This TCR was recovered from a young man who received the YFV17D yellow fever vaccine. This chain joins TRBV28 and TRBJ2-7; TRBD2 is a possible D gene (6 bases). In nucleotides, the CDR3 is TGTGCCAGCAGTTTAGGGGGGACGAACTCCTACGAGCAGTACGTC. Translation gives CASSLGGTNSYEQYV.